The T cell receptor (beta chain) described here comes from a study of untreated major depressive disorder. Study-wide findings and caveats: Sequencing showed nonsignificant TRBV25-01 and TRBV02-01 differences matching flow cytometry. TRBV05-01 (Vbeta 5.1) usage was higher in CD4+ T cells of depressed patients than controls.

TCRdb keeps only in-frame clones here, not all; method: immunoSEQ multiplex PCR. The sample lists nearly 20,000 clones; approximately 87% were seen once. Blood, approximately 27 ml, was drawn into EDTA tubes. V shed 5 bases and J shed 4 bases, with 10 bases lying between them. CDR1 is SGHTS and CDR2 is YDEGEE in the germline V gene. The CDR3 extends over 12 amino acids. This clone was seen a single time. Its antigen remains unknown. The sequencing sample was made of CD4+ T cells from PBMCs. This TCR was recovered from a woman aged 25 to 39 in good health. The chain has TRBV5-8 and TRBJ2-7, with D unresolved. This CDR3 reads CASRYGVYEQYF. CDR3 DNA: TGTGCCAGCAGGTATGGGGTGTACGAGCAGTACTTC.